These 20 T cell receptor beta chains came from one sample sequenced in a study of response to subunit inactivated influenza vaccine (dated by TCRdb to 2016 to 2019). The library was built by means of RT-PCR. The instrument given in TCRdb is Illumina HiSeq 2500. TCRdb ran its own pipeline on the public reads, namely fastp trimming at Q25 and MiXCR clone calling, and kept in-frame beta chains. One record per CDR3 amino acid sequence lists the most common genes and DNA. This sample comprises roughly 570,000 distinct CDR3 sequences, 14% of them detected only once. 11% of the sample rests with the top ten. The material was PBMCs from blood, obtained 11 to 12 days after vaccination. The receptors were sampled from a man aged 45-60 years who received an inactivated influenza vaccine. Donor details come from another sample of the same person, matched by shared clones.

The chain is built from TRBV7-9 and TRBJ2-7, with 7 bases lining up with TRBD1. Unmatched junction bases numbered 13, after V lost 4 bases and J lost 1 base. The germline V gene encodes CDR1 SEHNR and CDR2 FQNEAQ (reference sequence). The length of the CDR3 is 17 residues. DNA of the CDR3: TGTGCCAGCAGCTATTCAATATACAGGGGACGGTCCTACGAGCAGTACTTC. Amino acid sequence: CASSYSIYRGRSYEQYF.

This clonotype has more than one count but fewer than ten. This chain connects TRBV27 to TRBJ1-1; D gene ambiguous. Germline CDR1 MNHEY, CDR2 SMNVEV (reference sequence). Trimming took off 5 bases at V and 5 bases at J, with 21 bases between the two ends. The CDR3 consists of 16 residues. The CDR3 sequence is CASSPQEGGGSTEAFF. CDR3 DNA: TGTGCCAGCAGTCCTCAGGAGGGTGGCGGCTCAACTGAAGCTTTCTTT.

This clonotype was detected ten times or more. The CDR3 coding sequence is TGTGCCAGCTCCTCCCTGGGGGGTCCTGCCGCGCAGTATTTT. It is translated as CASSSLGGPAAQYF. The chain joins TRBV28 to TRBJ2-3; a possible D gene is TRBD2 (6 bases). The CDR3 runs to 14 residues. Germline CDR1 MDHEN, CDR2 SYDVKM. The V end lost 8 bases, the J end lost 10 bases, and 22 bases lay between the germline ends.

This clonotype was seen a handful of times. The CDR3 bases are TGTGCCACCAGCAGGGGACTGTCTTACGAGCAGTACTTC. It codes for CATSRGLSYEQYF. The chain has TRBV15 and TRBJ2-7, with D tentatively TRBD2 (6 bases). Germline V gene data show CDR1 as LNHNV and CDR2 as YYDKDF (reference sequence). V lost 3 bases and J lost 4, with 10 bases in between. This CDR3 has 13 residues.

This clonotype was counted ten times or more. The chain joins TRBV12-3 or TRBV12-4 to TRBJ1-4; a possible D gene is TRBD1 (6 bases). V lost 6 bases and J lost 4, with 9 bases in between. There are 13 residues in the CDR3. This CDR3 reads CASRGGINEKLFF. As DNA, the CDR3 is TGTGCCAGCAGAGGGGGGATTAATGAAAAACTGTTTTTT.

This clonotype was detected only once. The J gene is TRBJ2-5, the V gene TRBV13; D unresolved. CDR1 and CDR2 (germline): PRHDT, FYEKMQ (reference sequence). V was pared by 5 bases and J by 5 bases, with 30 bases between. This CDR3 spans 19 amino acids. The CDR3 sequence is CASSKPQGEKYPRHETQYF. The CDR3 DNA follows: TGTGCCAGCAGCAAGCCGCAAGGTGAAAAGTACCCCCGGCATGAGACCCAGTACTTC.

At least ten counts were recorded for this clonotype. The chain uses TRBV7-9 and TRBJ2-2, with D maybe TRBD1 (6 bases). V was cut by 3 bases and J by 0 bases, with 11 bases left in between. The CDR3 has 16 amino acids. Germline V lookup: CDR1 SEHNR, CDR2 FQNEAQ (reference sequence). The CDR3 reads CASSFPRQANTGELFF. In nucleotides, the CDR3 is TGTGCCAGCAGCTTCCCAAGACAGGCGAACACCGGGGAGCTGTTTTTT.

The V call is TRBV3-1, the J call TRBJ2-3; D is tentatively TRBD1 or TRBD2 (5 bases each). Looked up from germline, CDR1 is LGHDT and CDR2 is YNNKEL (reference sequence). V was pared by 4 bases and J by 9 bases, with 17 bases between. This CDR3 comprises 14 residues. The CDR3 sequence: CASSRDHLLNTQYF. CDR3 bases: TGTGCCAGCAGCCGGGACCACTTACTAAACACGCAGTATTTT.

The J gene is TRBJ2-1, the V gene TRBV7-6; D is unresolved. CDR1 and CDR2 (germline): SGHVS, FNYEAQ. V dropped 5 bases and J dropped 9 bases, with 14 bases sitting between them. The CDR3 has 13 amino acids. The CDR3 protein is CASSQNPTAEQFF. CDR3 coding DNA: TGTGCCAGCAGCCAGAACCCGACGGCTGAGCAGTTCTTC.

The chain uses TRBV28 and TRBJ1-3; no reliable D call. The CDR3 sequence is 15 residues long. V gave up 5 bases and J gave up 0 bases, with 11 bases separating them. CDR1 MDHEN and CDR2 SYDVKM come from the germline V gene. The CDR3 DNA sequence: TGTGCCAGCAGTCCTACACCGTCCTCTGGAAACACCATATATTTT. It encodes CASSPTPSSGNTIYF.

CDR3 DNA: TGCGCCAGCAGCCAAGATCCGGCAGGGACTCAGCCCCAGCATTTT. Translation gives CASSQDPAGTQPQHF. The genes are TRBV4-1 and TRBJ1-5; D is possibly TRBD1 (5 bases). CDR3 length equals 15 residues. Germline lookup yields CDR1 MGHRA and CDR2 YSYEKL. Trimming left V 0 bases short and J 6 bases short, with 12 bases between.

This clonotype was seen a handful of times. The V and J genes are TRBV7-8 and TRBJ2-7; no clear D. V was shortened by 5 bases and J by 7 bases, with 12 bases between the two germline ends. The CDR3 has 12 residues. CDR1 SGHVS and CDR2 FQNEAQ come from the germline V gene. The CDR3: CASSRPLMEQYF. CDR3 in DNA: TGTGCCAGCAGCCGTCCTCTCATGGAGCAGTACTTC.

The chain recombines TRBV19 with TRBJ1-2, with TRBD1 matching 7 bases. The trim removed 9 bases at V and 9 bases at J, leaving 22 bases unmatched. Germline CDR1 and CDR2: LNHDA and SQIVND (reference sequence). The CDR3 length is 16 residues. The CDR3 sequence: CARKDRVVNCCLCYTF. CDR3 nucleotide sequence: TGTGCCAGGAAAGACAGGGTCGTCAATTGTTGCTTGTGCTACACCTTC.

This clonotype was detected only a few times. The rearrangement links TRBV11-2 to TRBJ2-1; D is uncertain. The CDR3 totals 13 residues. The V end lost 2 bases, the J end lost 7 bases, and 9 bases lay between the germline ends. Germline V lookup: CDR1 SGHAT, CDR2 FQNNGV. This chain's CDR3 is CASSLNAGNEQFF. Here the CDR3 DNA reads TGTGCCAGCAGCTTAAACGCTGGGAATGAGCAGTTCTTC.

This clonotype showed up just a few times. The CDR3 DNA reads as TGCGCCAGCAGCGCCCCGGTCGGGCTGAACACAGATACGCAGTATTTT. This translates into CASSAPVGLNTDTQYF. The chain is built from TRBV5-1 and TRBJ2-3; D uncertain. Germline CDR1 is SGHRS and CDR2 is YFSETQ. Trimming cost V 4 bases and J 2 bases, with 17 bases left between them. The CDR3 is 16 amino acids.

The chain carries TRBV7-8 and TRBJ2-2; D is uncertain. Germline V gene lookup returns CDR1 SGHVS and CDR2 FQNEAQ. Trimming stripped 1 base from V and 2 bases from J, with 11 bases between. CDR3 length: 16 amino acids. The CDR3, as DNA: TGTGCCAGCAGCTTAGAACAGCTGAGAAACACCGGGGAGCTGTTTTTT. This sequence encodes CASSLEQLRNTGELFF.

The V call is TRBV20-1, the J call TRBJ2-5, with D perhaps TRBD2 (6 bases). Per the germline V gene, CDR1 is DFQATT and CDR2 is SNEGSKA (reference sequence). Trimming removed 7 bases from V and 4 bases from J, with 10 bases in between. The CDR3 covers 11 residues. The CDR3 coding sequence is TGCAGTGAGAGAGCGGGAGAGACCCAGTACTTC. Its protein is CSERAGETQYF.

The sample holds many counts of this clonotype. The CDR3 sequence is CSVGESGQSTDTQYF. The CDR3 nucleotides read TGCAGCGTTGGAGAATCGGGCCAAAGCACAGATACGCAGTATTTT. V usage is TRBV29-1 and J usage is TRBJ2-3; D not resolved. The CDR3 loop spans 15 amino acids. CDR1 is SQVTM and CDR2 is ANQGSEA in the germline V gene. Deletions cut 4 bases from V and 0 bases from J, with 14 bases between.

The rearrangement uses TRBV7-3 and TRBJ2-3; 12 bases match TRBD2. The V segment lost 0 bases and the J segment 2 bases; nucleotides outside the gene matches: 6. Germline assignment: CDR1 SGHTA and CDR2 FQGTGA. The CDR3 extends over 18 amino acids. The CDR3 reads CASSLTPGLAGNTDTQYF. CDR3 nucleotides: TGTGCCAGCAGCTTAACTCCGGGACTAGCGGGCAACACAGATACGCAGTATTTT.

In its sample, this clonotype was seen a few times. The chain carries TRBV6-5 and TRBJ2-3; possibly TRBD2 for D (6 bases). Deletions cut 2 bases from V and 4 bases from J, with 10 bases between. CDR1 MNHEY and CDR2 SVGAGI come from the germline V gene. The CDR3 has 14 residues. DNA for the CDR3: TGTGCCAGCAGTTACCTTGGAGGGGCAGATACGCAGTATTTT. Translated, it gives CASSYLGGADTQYF.